This is a list of T cell receptor beta chains from one sample in a study of identical twins. TCRdb processed the 5' RACE reads anew with MiXCR; each CDR3 protein has one entry. This sample has under 350,000 distinct CDR3 sequences; less than 9.5% occur once, and the top ten carry 5.5% to 9%. These same records also appear under a second study, on yellow fever vaccine responses in identical twins.

The source material was CD8+ T cells sorted from blood. The receptors were sampled from a woman under 30 in good health. Both conserved end residues are part of each CDR3. Each record gives: V gene, D gene, clone size, J gene, CDR3 protein, CDR3 DNA. A D gene is named only where the DNA matches it firmly. Expanded clones are given a class, and other clones once, few, many or no size at all.

>TRBV7-9|-|many|TRBJ2-7
CASSPREASYEQYF
TGTGCCAGCAGCCCGCGAGAAGCTAGCTACGAGCAGTACTTC
>TRBV6-2/TRBV6-3|-|few|TRBJ2-7
CASLEGLTYEQYF
TGTGCCAGCTTAGAGGGCCTTACCTACGAGCAGTACTTC
>TRBV19|-|few|TRBJ2-6
CASSISGANVLTF
TGTGCCAGTAGTATCTCTGGGGCCAACGTCCTGACTTTC
>TRBV11-2|-|many|TRBJ2-7
CASSLATGSSYEQYF
TGTGCCAGCAGCTTAGCAACGGGGTCCTCCTACGAGCAGTACTTC
>TRBV19|-|-|TRBJ2-2
CASSTHPGTGELFF
TGTGCCAGTAGTACTCATCCCGGCACCGGGGAGCTGTTTTTT
>TRBV15|-|-|TRBJ2-7
CATSSSGSYEQYF
TGTGCCACCAGCAGTTCTGGTTCCTACGAGCAGTACTTC
>TRBV2|TRBD2|many|TRBJ2-5
CASSVLAGGLQETQYF
TGTGCCAGCAGTGTACTAGCGGGGGGACTCCAAGAGACCCAGTACTTC
>TRBV3-1|-|many|TRBJ2-4
CASSHEGKAGSKNIQYF
TGTGCCAGCAGCCACGAAGGGAAGGCGGGGAGCAAAAACATTCAGTACTTC
>TRBV20-1|-|many|TRBJ1-1
CSASDQGLNTEAFF
TGCAGTGCCTCGGACCAAGGGTTGAACACTGAAGCTTTCTTT
>TRBV27|TRBD1|many|TRBJ2-7
CASSLWQGAYEQYF
TGTGCCAGCAGTTTGTGGCAGGGGGCCTACGAGCAGTACTTC
>TRBV9|-|few|TRBJ2-5
CASSPGTSGRETQYF
TGTGCCAGCAGCCCCGGGACCTCGGGTAGGGAGACCCAGTACTTC
>TRBV30|-|few|TRBJ1-2
CAWTVQGSEGYTF
TGTGCCTGGACCGTACAGGGAAGCGAAGGCTACACCTTC
>TRBV2|TRBD2|-|TRBJ2-3
CTLCPTGGFLGAADTQYF
TGTACCCTCTGTCCCACGGGGGGATTTCTAGGGGCAGCCGATACGCAGTATTTT
>TRBV6-2/TRBV6-3|TRBD1|many|TRBJ2-1
CASKLRGQIKEFF
TGTGCCAGCAAATTACGGGGACAGATTAAGGAGTTCTTC
>TRBV6-2/TRBV6-3|-|many|TRBJ2-2
CASSSSRITSGNTGELFF
-
>TRBV5-6|-|-|TRBJ1-5
CASSFGGGGNQPQHF
TGTGCCAGCAGCTTTGGGGGAGGCGGCAATCAGCCCCAGCATTTT
>TRBV27|-|few|TRBJ2-3
CASSFSVGTDTQYF
TGTGCCAGCAGTTTTTCTGTTGGCACAGATACGCAGTATTTT
>TRBV4-1|-|-|TRBJ2-1
CASSPTFERFSYNEQFF
TGCGCCAGCAGCCCGACCTTCGAGCGGTTCTCCTACAATGAGCAGTTCTTC
>TRBV27|TRBD1|many|TRBJ2-1
CASSLDRGRNEQFF
TGTGCCAGCAGTCTCGACAGGGGGCGGAATGAGCAGTTCTTC
>TRBV10-2|-|many|TRBJ2-1
CASVSGHEQFF
TGCGCCAGCGTCAGTGGACATGAGCAGTTCTTC
>TRBV30|-|many|TRBJ2-2
CAWGDYTGELFF
TGTGCCTGGGGGGACTACACCGGGGAGCTGTTTTTT
>TRBV29-1|-|many|TRBJ1-3
CSVESAAGNTIYF
TGCAGCGTTGAATCGGCAGCCGGAAACACCATATATTTT